The clone carrying this TCR beta chain was observed a single time. Its antigen is currently unknown. Per sample, 95,000 to 100,000 TCR templates underwent assay. Assay: immunoSEQ multiplex PCR; the TCRdb copy retains only in-frame clones and omits some. Among 90,000 to 120,000 clones, 91% were seen once, and the ten largest hold roughly 2.7%. V lost 0 bases to trimming and J lost 4 bases; unmatched junction nucleotides: 7. CDR1 SGDLS and CDR2 YYNGEE come from the germline V gene. This CDR3 is 16 amino acids long. These data belong to a study of siplizumab effects on memory and regulatory T cells. General observations from the study: Confirmatory evidence of suppressive function in proliferating siplizumab-culture Tregs was not obtained. Naive T cells seemed more diverse than memory cells; they also seemed major alloresponse contributors. Most proliferating CD4+ or CD8+ clones, roughly 75-95%, had no naive or memory assignment.

V usage is TRBV9 and J usage is TRBJ2-7; 10 bases agree with TRBD1. The TCR comes from a human donor in good health. Some clones in this sample may be carry-over from other donors' samples. The sequencing input was CD4+ T cells sorted from blood. CDR3 in amino acids: CASSVDVDRGHYEQYF. DNA of the CDR3: TGTGCCAGCAGCGTAGACGTCGACAGGGGGCATTACGAGCAGTACTTC.